What follows describes a single T cell receptor (beta chain). The protocol was immunoSEQ multiplex PCR, while the TCRdb copy is restricted to in-frame clones and leaves out a portion. The table shows 1.5 million to 2.5 million clones, with less than 95% occurring only once. The sample is drawn from a study of shared clonotypes between healthy human individuals. CD45RO-negative cells were positively selected for CCR7, leaving out terminally differentiated effector memory CD45RA+ cells. The V gene's germline CDR1 is SNHLY and CDR2 FYNNEI. The CDR3 contains 18 residues. V dropped 2 bases and J dropped 0 bases, with 17 bases sitting between them.

The sequence was collected from a young man in good health. The source material was naive CD8+ T cells sorted from blood. The rearrangement uses TRBV2 and TRBJ2-1, with D perhaps matching TRBD1 (5 bases). CDR3 in amino acids: CASSEIGADGSSYNEQFF. CDR3 nucleotide sequence: TGTGCCAGCAGTGAAATAGGGGCGGACGGTAGCTCCTACAATGAGCAGTTCTTC.